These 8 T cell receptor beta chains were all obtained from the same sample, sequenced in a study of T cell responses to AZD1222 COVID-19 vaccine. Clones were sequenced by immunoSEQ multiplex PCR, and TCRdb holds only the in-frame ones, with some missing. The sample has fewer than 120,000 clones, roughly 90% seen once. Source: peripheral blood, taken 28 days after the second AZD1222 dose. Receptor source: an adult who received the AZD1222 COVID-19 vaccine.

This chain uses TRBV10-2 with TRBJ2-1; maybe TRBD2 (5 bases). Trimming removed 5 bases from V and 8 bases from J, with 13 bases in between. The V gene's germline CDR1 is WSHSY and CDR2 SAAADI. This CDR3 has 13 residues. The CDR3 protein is CASSNRGSDEQFF. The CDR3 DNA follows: TGCGCCAGCAGTAATCGGGGTAGCGATGAGCAGTTCTTC.

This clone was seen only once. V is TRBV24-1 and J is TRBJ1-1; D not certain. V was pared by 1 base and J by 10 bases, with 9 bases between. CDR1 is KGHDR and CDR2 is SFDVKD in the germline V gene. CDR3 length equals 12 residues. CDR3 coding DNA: TGTGCCACCAGTGATTTAGGACGGGCAGCTTTCTTT. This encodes CATSDLGRAAFF.

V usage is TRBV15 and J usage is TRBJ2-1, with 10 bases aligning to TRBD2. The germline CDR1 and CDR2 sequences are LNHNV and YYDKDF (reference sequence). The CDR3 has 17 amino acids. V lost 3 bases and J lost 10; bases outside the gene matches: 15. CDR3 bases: TGTGCCACCAGCAGGGGCCCCGGGACTAGCGCGATAAGCGAGCAGTTCTTC. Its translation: CATSRGPGTSAISEQFF.

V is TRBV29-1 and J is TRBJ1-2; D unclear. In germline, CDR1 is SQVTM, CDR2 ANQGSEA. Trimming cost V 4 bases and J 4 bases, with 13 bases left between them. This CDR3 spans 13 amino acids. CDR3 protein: CSVATDGSYGYTF. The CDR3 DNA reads TGCAGCGTTGCTACGGACGGTAGCTATGGCTACACCTTC. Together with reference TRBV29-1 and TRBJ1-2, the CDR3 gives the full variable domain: SAVISQKPSRDICQRGTSLTIQCQVDSQVTMMFWYRQQPGQSLTLIATANQGSEATYESGFVIDKFPISRPNLTFSTLTVSNMSPEDSSIYLCSVATDGSYGYTFGSGTRLTVV.

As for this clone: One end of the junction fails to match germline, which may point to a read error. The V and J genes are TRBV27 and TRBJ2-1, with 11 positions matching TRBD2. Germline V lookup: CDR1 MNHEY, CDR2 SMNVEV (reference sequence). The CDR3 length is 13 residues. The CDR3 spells CASSFSGREYWVF. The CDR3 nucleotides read TGTGCCAGCAGTTTTAGCGGGAGGGAATATTGGGTCTTC.

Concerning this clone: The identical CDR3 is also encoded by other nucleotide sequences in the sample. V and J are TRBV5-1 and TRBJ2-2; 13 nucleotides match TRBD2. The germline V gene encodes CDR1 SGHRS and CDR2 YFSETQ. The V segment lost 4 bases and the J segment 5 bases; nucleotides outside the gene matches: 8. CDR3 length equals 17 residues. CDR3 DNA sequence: TGCGCCAGCAGCCCACGACTAGCGGGGGGAACAACCGGGGAGCTGTTTTTT. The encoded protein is CASSPRLAGGTTGELFF.

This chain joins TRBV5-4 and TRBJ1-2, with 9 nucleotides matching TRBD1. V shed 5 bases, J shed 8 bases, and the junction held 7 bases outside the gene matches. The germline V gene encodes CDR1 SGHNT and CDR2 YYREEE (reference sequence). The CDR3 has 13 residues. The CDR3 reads CASRLQGAEGYTF. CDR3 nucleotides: TGTGCCAGCAGGCTACAGGGGGCTGAAGGCTACACCTTC.

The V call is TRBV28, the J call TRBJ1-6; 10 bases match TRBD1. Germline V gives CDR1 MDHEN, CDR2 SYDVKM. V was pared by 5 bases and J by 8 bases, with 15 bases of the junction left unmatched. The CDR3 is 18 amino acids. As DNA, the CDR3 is TGTGCCAGCAGTCAATCCGGGACAGGGGCCCTAAGATATTCACCCCTCCACTTT. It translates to CASSQSGTGALRYSPLHF.